The source of this T cell receptor beta chain is a study of regulatory T cells in long-lasting Graves disease. Study at large: Less than 3 months of antithyroid drugs had been taken by newly diagnosed Graves' patients.

The time point: newly diagnosed GD, antithyroid drugs for less than 3 months. The TCR library was prepared using RNA isolated from PBMCs. Graves' disease diagnosis was established per American Thyroid Association guidelines. EDTA tubes received approximately 9 milliliters of drawn peripheral blood. Through Arm-PCR of CDR3 regions and iRepertoire HTBI primers, TCR beta libraries were built. TCRdb processed the multiplex PCR reads anew with MiXCR; each CDR3 protein has one entry. The table shows approximately 230,000 distinct CDR3 sequences, with around 19% occurring only once. The sample holds many counts of this clonotype. Sequenced here: peripheral blood mononuclear cells (PBMCs), sampled at new diagnosis, from a patient treated with antithyroid drugs. The sequence came from a female donor with Graves disease.

CDR3 coding DNA: TGTGCCAGCAGTTTAGGGCAGACCTCCAAAGATACGCAGTATTTT. Amino acids: CASSLGQTSKDTQYF. The chain employs TRBV27 and TRBJ2-3; D ambiguous. The V end was cut by 2 bases, the J end by 5 bases, with 14 bases between. Germline loops: CDR1 MNHEY, CDR2 SMNVEV (reference sequence). This CDR3 comprises 15 residues.